This TCR beta chain was retrieved from a study of cytomegalovirus exposure and HLA in healthy donors (dated by TCRdb to about 2017). About the investigation overall: According to an earlier analysis of a few hundred of the donors, roughly 180 million T cells yielded over 100 million unique TCR beta sequences and 276 Gb of sequence data. Typing coverage differed by locus: A, B, C, DRB1 and DQB1 were typed in roughly 629-630 donors, DQA1 in about 560, DPA1 in around 610, and DPB1 in 450 to 480. To decide whether each TCR beta V gene segment behaved as functional or pseudogenic, an earlier analysis of nearly 600 of the donors relied on high-throughput TCR beta sequencing. All discovery cohort repertoires had been generated using a single sequencing platform. The later analysis used no new phenotypic data to find candidate immune exposures, relying instead on TCR beta sequences and their occurrence across donors. The aim of the study was to test whether cataloging public T cell receptors could identify signatures of past pathogen exposure. A later analysis re-analyzed previously published TCR beta repertoires from 666 donors and added high-resolution HLA genotyping to study TCR occurrence patterns. Across around 400 genotyped donors of the cohort, an average of roughly 250,000 unique TCR beta nucleotide sequences per donor were sequenced, and approximately 17% of those sequences were non-productive. Because of strong linkage in the cohort, 5 or 6 DR-DQ haplotypes were treated as single units for association and clustering. Using immunosequencing, the study profiled T cell repertoires from 666 subjects and related those repertoires to cytomegalovirus serostatus. HLA typing included class I and class II loci at four-digit resolution. The genetic ancestry cluster associated with self-reported Caucasian donors included over 65% of the roughly 400 genotyped donors. A later genetic analysis used genome-wide SNP genotypes for about 65% of the roughly 700 donors, treating that subset as a discovery cohort. The study combined high-throughput TCR immunosequencing, statistical association of individual TCRs with disease status, and machine learning to predict cytomegalovirus infection status. An early release that covered roughly 600 HLA-typed donors contained about 300 gigabases of sequencing data and around 80 million unique TCR sequences. Along with the approximately 700-subject first cohort, a separate validation cohort of 120 different subjects was used. Donor age, sex, ethnicity and CMV serostatus were collected together with the repertoire data.

Counted from cysteine to phenylalanine, this CDR3 has 15 amino acids. Solely the CDR3 DNA is kept, with 45 bases framed from the first base. V is reduced by 3 bases and J by 0 bases, leaving a spacing of 9 bases between them. Details on this clone: The antigen it binds to is not known. The input lacks base qualities; no much larger clone sits a single base away.

The paper as a whole reports these results and caveats: In vitro tests confirmed that three of the cytomegalovirus-associated TCR beta chains recognize cytomegalovirus antigens. The earlier analysis of approximately 540 of the donors excluded some 16 rarely observed V segments, including chromosome 9 orphons, because counts were too low. In this cohort, only TCR beta chains were sequenced, and detectable features were limited by the absence of alpha or paired-chain data. According to a later analysis, TCR association rates differed among HLA loci, with DRB1 alleles showing the most associated TCRs and HLA-C alleles showing the fewest. The classifier was reported to diagnose cytomegalovirus status with high specificity and sensitivity in both the original and validation cohorts. A later analysis reported that several top co-occurrence clusters appeared linked to parvovirus B19, influenza, CMV and Epstein-Barr virus. It was suggested by the authors that the approach could potentially be generalized to other disease states and immunological phenotypes. Specific HLA alleles were associated with 16,951 TCR beta sequences at a false discovery rate of 0.05 in a later analysis. In the study, some 160 TCR beta chains were listed as associated with cytomegalovirus. Correlated functional status among segregating V segments might be attributable to linkage disequilibrium, but an unknown experimental factor could not be ruled out. In a later analysis, HLA-associated TCR beta chains were found to be more clonally expanded and to have lower generation probabilities than equally common non-associated chains. In an earlier analysis of fewer than 750 of the donors, most TCR beta V segments were observed in productive rearrangements about 90% or about 30% of the time, broadly matching IMGT annotations. A cluster of highly shared sequence variants was judged likely to represent a technical artifact of the sequencing pipeline. A later analysis found that most CMV-associated TCR beta chains appeared HLA-restricted, with HLA associations seemingly driven largely by CMV exposure. The presence/absence analyses assumed that sequencing depth was roughly uniform across donors, and that assumption may not be true. When HLA alleles, especially DR and DQ, strongly co-occurred, attributing TCR associations to individual alleles was difficult. Because some donors lacked HLA typing at each locus, the association tests relied only on the typed subset. Most TCR sequences were seen in very few donors, while some public TCRs were found in many individuals. Compared with the roughly 720-donor mean, donors in an Asian-associated ancestry cluster had fewer N-insertions in productive TCRs, according to a later genetic analysis. CMV serostatus was the only immune exposure information available for the cohort. A later genetic analysis associated a missense DCLRE1C variant with V-gene and J-gene trimming of TCR beta chains, and an independent cohort replicated the association. A further reported finding was that TCR beta sequences accurately predicted the HLA-A and HLA-B alleles for most subjects in the first cohort. Some IMGT-functional V segments, including TRBV6-2 and TRBV6-3, could not be distinguished by the 87-base-pair reads and were therefore excluded.

In total, over 600 healthy bone marrow donors made up the cohort. All cohort members were sampled while nominally healthy, although unrecorded immune exposures were likely present. The donor was CMV seropositive and belonged to the group of around 300 seropositive cohort members. Every donor gave a peripheral blood sample, and the peripheral blood mononuclear cells from that sample were used for TCR beta sequencing. The Qiagen DNeasy Blood Extraction Kit was used to extract genomic DNA from the blood cell samples. Libraries were built with the immunoSEQ multiplex PCR assay. For the multiplex PCR, a mixture combining 60 forward primers for TCR Vbeta segments and 13 reverse primers for TCR Jbeta segments was used. A multiplex PCR assay on genomic DNA amplified the CDR3 region of rearranged TCR beta genes. On the Illumina HiSeq System, the amplified TCR beta libraries were sequenced as 87-base-pair reads. As for the original processing: Across the 670 or so repertoires, a later analysis counted about 81 million unique TCR beta chains, some 11 million of which were shared by at least two donors. To remove PCR and sequencing errors, raw reads were error-corrected and collapsed into unique sequences using a nearest-neighbor algorithm that merged closely related sequences. V, D and J gene segments were assigned by aligning CDR3 sequences to IMGT reference sequences. For a sequence to be retained, a match of at least six nucleotides to both a V gene segment and a J gene segment was required. Rearrangements were classified as productive when the CDR3 lacked stop codons and remained in frame with V and J, and all other rearrangements were classified as non-productive. Following IMGT convention, CDR3 was defined as the stretch from the second conserved V-encoded cysteine to the conserved J-encoded phenylalanine. In an earlier analysis of roughly 580 of the donors, sequences lacking an unambiguous match to a single V gene segment were excluded. An earlier analysis of about 590 of the donors classified V segments as functional when productive rearrangements were above 56.7% and as segregating when the standard deviation between donors was above 5%. To diagnose cytomegalovirus status from the catalog of TCR beta chain sequences, a statistical classification framework was built. In a later analysis, TCR nucleotide sequences were compared against IMGT/GENE-DB human TR gene sequences so that V and J genes could be assigned. In a later analysis, CDR3 sequences and most-parsimonious VDJ recombination scenarios were assigned using the TCRdist pipeline. In a later analysis, each TCR beta chain was defined by its CDR3 amino acid sequence together with its V-gene family, and reads without a unique V-gene family were excluded. To address suspected cross-contamination and a sequencing artifact, a later analysis removed 450 to 700 highly shared, low-generation-probability nucleotide sequences. For each public chain, a later analysis derived a clonal expansion index from normalized ranks of inferred template counts within each repertoire. In a later analysis, generation probabilities were computed with a VDJ recombination model fitted to out-of-frame rearrangements, and the resulting probabilities were checked against IGoR. In a later analysis, TCR-TCR, TCR-HLA and TCR-CMV co-occurrence was scored with hypergeometric tests, and a repertoire-size bias correction was applied to TCR pairs. A later analysis estimated false discovery rates by permuting HLA or CMV assignments 20 times. In a later analysis, co-occurring TCRs were grouped with DBSCAN, and TCRdist sequence similarity was added when clustering was performed within HLA-allele-positive subsets. For co-occurrence clustering, repertoires with fewer than 30,000 or more than 120,000 public chains were excluded, along with several repertoires with anomalous nucleotide sharing. TCRdb provides this immuneACCESS table in a form limited to in-frame rearrangements. Some clones are lacking; in checked studies, under half of them reflect an unresolved V gene, and why the rest are absent is not known. The DNA gave D and trimming, while V, J and clone size come from that table. Recorded for this sample are 90,000 or so clones; 55% to 75% of them occurred a single time. About a sixth of the sample goes to the ten largest clones.

The origin of this receptor is a woman aged 18-29 years in good health and CMV-seropositive. This receptor chain uses TRBV23-1 and TRBJ1-3; no D gene call is confident. TRBV23-1 counts as an open reading frame of uncertain function. Sequenced input: PBMCs. The CDR3 is CASSQRKSSGNTIYF. The nucleotide sequence reads TGCGCCAGCAGTCAGCGTAAGAGCTCTGGAAACACCATATATTTT.